These T cell receptor beta chains were read from a single sample in a study of shared clonotypes between healthy human individuals. This table comes from immunoSEQ multiplex PCR, and its TCRdb copy is limited to in-frame clones, with some not included. The sample consists of over 2,000,000 clones, roughly 95% of them appearing once. The source material was naive CD8+ T cells from PBMCs. These TCRs come from a man between 18 and 35 years old in good health. Some clones in this sample may be carry-over from other donors' samples. The CDR3 runs from the conserved cysteine through the conserved F or W. Each record gives: CDR3 length, V gene, D gene, clone size, J gene, CDR3 protein, CDR3 DNA. A D gene is named only where the DNA matches it firmly. Clone sizes are given selectively: once, few, many, or a class where the clone is expanded.

11	TRBV9	.	.	TRBJ2-7	CASSPGEEQYF	TGTGCCAGCAGCCCCGGCGAGGAGCAGTACTTC
14	TRBV6-1	.	.	TRBJ2-1	CASSETIRDNEQFF	TGTGCCAGCAGTGAAACCATCCGGGACAATGAGCAGTTCTTC
15	TRBV4-1	TRBD2	.	TRBJ2-7	CASSRLGAGAYEQYF	TGCGCCAGCAGCCGTTTGGGAGCGGGGGCCTACGAGCAGTACTTC
16	TRBV4-1	.	once	TRBJ2-3	CASSQVEIVSTDTQYF	TGCGCCAGCAGCCAAGTCGAGATTGTTAGCACAGATACGCAGTATTTT
14	TRBV27	.	.	TRBJ2-7	CASSLKAGLYEQYF	TGTGCCAGCAGTTTAAAGGCAGGGTTGTACGAGCAGTACTTC
13	TRBV28	.	.	TRBJ2-7	CASTRQGSGEQYF	TGTGCCAGCACCCGGCAGGGCTCAGGGGAGCAGTACTTC
14	TRBV4-1	.	once	TRBJ2-2	CASSHLGNTGELFF	TGCGCCAGCAGCCACCTCGGGAACACCGGGGAGCTGTTTTTT
14	TRBV4-3	.	.	TRBJ1-5	CASSQGEGNQPQHF	TGCGCCAGCAGCCAGGGTGAGGGCAATCAGCCCCAGCATTTT
17	TRBV19	TRBD2	.	TRBJ2-7	CASSIETAGDGNYEQYF	TGTGCCAGTAGTATTGAAACCGCGGGGGACGGGAACTACGAGCAGTACTTC
15	TRBV27	TRBD2	.	TRBJ2-1	CASAILGLADNEQFF	TGTGCCAGTGCGATCTTGGGACTAGCAGACAATGAGCAGTTCTTC
14	TRBV6-1	.	.	TRBJ2-4	CASSESQPGNIQYF	TGTGCCAGCAGTGAAAGCCAGCCAGGAAACATTCAGTACTTC
15	TRBV7-9	.	.	TRBJ1-2	CASSFGPGGDYGYTF	TGTGCCAGCAGCTTCGGACCCGGGGGTGACTATGGCTACACCTTC
12	TRBV6-5	TRBD2	.	TRBJ2-3	CATGTRRDTQYF	TGCGCGACCGGGACTAGAAGAGATACGCAGTATTTT
17	TRBV18	.	.	TRBJ1-1	CASSPQPAHHRNTEAFF	TGTGCCAGCTCACCACAACCGGCACATCATAGGAACACTGAAGCTTTCTTT
13	TRBV28	.	.	TRBJ2-7	CASEEGLGYEQYF	TGTGCCAGCGAGGAAGGGTTGGGATACGAGCAGTACTTC
14	TRBV7-9	TRBD1	.	TRBJ2-3	CASSPWDREDTQYF	TGTGCCAGCAGCCCGTGGGACAGGGAGGATACGCAGTATTTT
13	TRBV7-6	.	.	TRBJ2-7	CASSFGPDYEQYF	TGTGCCAGCAGCTTTGGCCCGGACTACGAGCAGTACTTC
15	TRBV19	.	.	TRBJ1-1	CASSIWGEGNTEAFF	TGTGCCAGTAGCATTTGGGGAGAGGGGAACACTGAAGCTTTCTTT
17	TRBV25-1	.	.	TRBJ2-2	CASSESGTVKGTGELFF	TGTGCCAGCAGTGAATCAGGAACGGTGAAAGGCACCGGGGAGCTGTTTTTT
16	TRBV9	.	.	TRBJ2-1	CASSSLGGSSYNEQFF	TGTGCCAGCTCGTCTCTTGGCGGATCGTCCTACAATGAGCAGTTCTTC
17	TRBV29-1	TRBD1	.	TRBJ2-6	CRSKTGVFISGANVLTF	TGCAGGTCCAAAACAGGGGTGTTTATCTCTGGGGCCAACGTCCTGACTTTC
15	TRBV28	.	.	TRBJ1-4	CASSLLGATNEKLFF	TGTGCCAGCAGTTTACTAGGGGCAACTAATGAAAAACTGTTTTTT
12	TRBV5-6	TRBD2	.	TRBJ2-5	CASSLDQREQYF	TGTGCCAGCAGCTTGGACCAGCGGGAGCAGTACTTC
13	TRBV19	TRBD1	.	TRBJ2-7	CASSDRGPYEQYF	TGTGCCAGTAGCGACAGGGGCCCCTACGAGCAGTACTTC
15	TRBV11-2	TRBD1	.	TRBJ2-5	CASSLMGTGGETQYF	TGTGCCAGCAGCTTAATGGGGACAGGGGGAGAGACCCAGTACTTC
14	TRBV7-9	.	.	TRBJ1-3	CASSSVGPKDTIYF	TGTGCCAGCAGCTCGGTGGGCCCAAAGGACACCATATATTTT
16	TRBV10-3	TRBD1	.	TRBJ2-1	CAISESRDRAYNEQFF	TGTGCCATCAGTGAGTCGCGGGACAGGGCCTACAATGAGCAGTTCTTC
15	TRBV7-3	TRBD2	once	TRBJ2-7	CASSPSPGLVHEQYF	TGTGCCAGCAGCCCCTCCCCGGGACTAGTCCACGAGCAGTACTTC
16	TRBV10-3	.	.	TRBJ1-3	CAISESAGVAGNTIYF	TGTGCCATCAGTGAGTCGGCCGGGGTAGCTGGAAACACCATATATTTT
14	TRBV27	.	.	TRBJ2-2	CASSLVRGGGELFF	TGTGCCAGCAGTTTAGTCAGGGGAGGCGGGGAGCTGTTTTTT